Below, 29 T cell receptor beta chains from the same sample are listed, as sequenced in a study of liver allograft versus peripheral blood T cells. In the study overall: Comparative analysis was performed on T cell receptor repertoires from transplanted livers and from recipients' peripheral blood.

TCRdb used MiXCR to reprocess the reads, holding one entry per CDR3 protein. The profile shows roughly 5,000 distinct CDR3 sequences, about a sixth of them singletons. The receptor set was obtained from a human patient who had a liver transplant. The graft donor may account for some of the T cells.

By sample share, this clonotype is medium-sized. The V gene is TRBV6-2 or TRBV6-3, the J gene TRBJ1-2; D perhaps matches TRBD1 (5 bases). CDR3 size: 16 residues. V lost 2 bases to trimming and J lost 7 bases, with 20 bases between them. CDR1 is MNHEY, CDR2 SVGEGT, per germline. CDR3 amino acids: CASSYVDGAVYSGYTF. In nucleotides, the CDR3 is TGTGCCAGCAGTTACGTGGACGGGGCAGTCTACAGTGGCTACACCTTC.

This chain links TRBV28 with TRBJ1-1; D gene unclear. The CDR3 extends over 14 amino acids. CDR1 MDHEN and CDR2 SYDVKM come from the germline V gene. V gave up 6 bases and J gave up 0 bases, with 11 bases separating them. The CDR3 nucleotides read TGTGCCAGCAGACCTGGACCGCTGAACACTGAAGCTTTCTTT. Amino acids: CASRPGPLNTEAFF. Full variable domain (missing parts from reference TRBV28 and TRBJ1-1): DVKVTQSSRYLVKRTGEKVFLECVQDMDHENMFWYRQDPGLGLRLIYFSYDVKMKEKGDIPEGYSVSREKKERFSLILESASTNQTSMYLCASRPGPLNTEAFFGQGTRLTVV.

CDR3 sequence: CASSLGWKIQETQYF. Written as DNA, the CDR3 is TGTGCCAGCAGCTTGGGCTGGAAAATTCAAGAGACCCAGTACTTC. The chain couples TRBV5-5 to TRBJ2-5, with D hard to call. The V gene lost 0 bases and the J gene lost 2 bases, with 11 bases spanning the gap. This CDR3 has 15 residues. CDR1 and CDR2 (germline): SGHKS, YYEKEE (reference sequence).

By proportion, this clonotype is medium-sized. The CDR3 region has the DNA TGTGCCAGCAGTCCAGGGATTTGGGGAGGCTACACCTTC. This translates into CASSPGIWGGYTF. The genes are TRBV6-1 and TRBJ1-2; tentatively, D is TRBD1 (5 bases). Trimming took 5 bases from V and 8 from J, leaving 15 bases between them. The CDR3 contains 13 residues. The germline V gene has CDR1 MNHNS and CDR2 SASEGT.

This clonotype showed up just a few times. This sequence joins TRBV9 and TRBJ2-3; D is unresolved. V was trimmed by 0 bases and J by 1 base, leaving 9 bases between them. The length of the CDR3 is 15 residues. Germline CDR1 is SGDLS and CDR2 is YYNGEE. CDR3 region: CASSVAGHGTDTQYF. The CDR3 region has the DNA TGTGCCAGCAGCGTAGCTGGGCACGGCACAGATACGCAGTATTTT.

The gene calls are TRBV12-3 or TRBV12-4 and TRBJ2-7; tentatively, D is TRBD2 (6 bases). V was shortened by 5 bases and J by 0 bases, with 14 bases between the two germline ends. The CDR3 length is 15 residues. The CDR3 sequence: CASSIRRGPSYEQYF. DNA for the CDR3: TGTGCCAGCAGTATTAGGCGGGGTCCCTCCTACGAGCAGTACTTC.

This clonotype appeared many times. The rearrangement joins TRBV9 to TRBJ2-5, with D uncertain. The CDR3 is 16 amino acids. The V end lost 0 bases, the J end lost 2 bases, and 14 bases lay between the germline ends. Germline CDR1 SGDLS, CDR2 YYNGEE. The CDR3 spells CASSVATAGPQETQYF. CDR3 nucleotide sequence: TGTGCCAGCAGCGTAGCTACCGCAGGACCGCAAGAGACCCAGTACTTC. The variable domain in full, completed from reference TRBV9 and TRBJ2-5, reads DSGVTQTPKHLITATGQRVTLRCSPRSGDLSVYWYQQSLDQGLQFLIQYYNGEERAKGNILERFSAQQFPDLHSELNLSSLELGDSALYFCASSVATAGPQETQYFGPGTRLLVL.

This clonotype is classed as medium-sized. V usage is TRBV12-3 or TRBV12-4 and J usage is TRBJ2-2; D remains unclear. This CDR3 comprises 14 residues. The V and J ends lost 6 bases and 3 bases respectively, with 11 bases between them. This CDR3 is CASRRPRDTGELFF. CDR3 sequence (DNA): TGTGCCAGCAGACGTCCCCGGGACACCGGGGAGCTGTTTTTT.

In its sample, this clonotype is medium-sized. V is TRBV18 and J is TRBJ2-7, with D perhaps being TRBD1 or TRBD2 (5 bases each). Germline CDR1 and CDR2: KGHSH and LQKENI. This CDR3 is built from 13 residues. V was trimmed by 2 bases and J by 3 bases, leaving 8 bases between them. The chain's CDR3 is CASSPGTVYEQYF. The CDR3 DNA follows: TGTGCCAGCTCACCAGGGACGGTCTACGAGCAGTACTTC.

About this clonotype itself: This may arise from a read error, as a much more abundant clone is one base away. This chain connects TRBV25-1 to TRBJ1-2, with no clear D. The length of the CDR3 is 12 residues. CDR1 is MGHDK, CDR2 SYGVNS, per germline. CDR3 residues: CVSRPGGGGYTF. The DNA for the CDR3 is TGTGTCAGCAGGCCAGGCGGAGGTGGCTACACCTTC.

This clonotype is medium-sized (0.01 to 0.1%). The chain uses TRBV6-5 and TRBJ2-1, with 13 bases matching TRBD2. CDR1 is MNHEY and CDR2 is SVGAGI in the germline V gene. With 5 bases clipped from V and 1 base from J, the junction kept 14 bases outside the gene matches. This CDR3 contains 20 residues. In DNA, the CDR3 is TGTGCCAGCAGTCGCCGGACTAGCGGGGGACTCGGTGGGTCCTACAATGAGCAGTTCTTC. It yields the protein CASSRRTSGGLGGSYNEQFF.

This clonotype was counted at least ten times. The V call is TRBV7-3, the J call TRBJ1-2; 7 bases match TRBD1. V trimming: 2 bases; J trimming: 3 bases; junction bases outside the gene matches: 12. This CDR3 has 17 residues. Germline loops: CDR1 SGHTA, CDR2 FQGTGA. Here the CDR3 reads CASSLYNRGPDDYGYTF. The CDR3 nucleotides are TGTGCCAGCAGCTTATATAACAGGGGTCCCGACGACTATGGCTACACCTTC. The full variable domain, completed using reference TRBV7-3 and TRBJ1-2, is GAGVSQTPSNKVTEKGKYVELRCDPISGHTALYWYRQSLGQGPEFLIYFQGTGAADDSGLPNDRFFAVRPEGSVSTLKIQRTERGDSAVYLCASSLYNRGPDDYGYTFGSGTRLTVV.

This clonotype was seen a few times. The chain carries TRBV30 and TRBJ2-7; 7 bases fit TRBD2. From germline, CDR1 is GTSNPN and CDR2 SVGIG (reference sequence). With 0 bases clipped from V and 1 base from J, the junction kept 6 bases outside the gene matches. The CDR3 extends over 15 amino acids. Here the CDR3 DNA reads TGTGCCTGGAGTGTGGGGGGGATAGGATCCTACGAGCAGTACTTC. Protein sequence: CAWSVGGIGSYEQYF. Using reference TRBV30 and TRBJ2-7 for the parts outside the CDR3, the full variable domain is SQTIHQWPATLVQPVGSPLSLECTVEGTSNPNLYWYRQAAGRGLQLLFYSVGIGQISSEVPQNLSASRPQDRQFILSSKKLLLSDSGFYLCAWSVGGIGSYEQYFGPGTRLTVT.

The chain couples TRBV28 to TRBJ2-4; 7 nucleotides line up with TRBD2. The CDR3 extends over 19 amino acids. Germline-derived CDR1 and CDR2 are MDHEN and SYDVKM. V gave up 3 bases and J gave up 0 bases; unmatched junction bases: 14. The DNA for the CDR3 is TGTGCCAGCAGTTTGTGGCTCGCTAGCGGATATCTAGCCAAAAACATTCAGTACTTC. Protein product: CASSLWLASGYLAKNIQYF.

For this clonotype: A much larger clone differs from this one at a single base, so this may be a read error. The V call is TRBV7-9, the J call TRBJ1-4, with D possibly being TRBD1 (6 bases). Trimming left V 6 bases short and J 7 bases short, with 15 bases between. There are 14 residues in the CDR3. Germline-derived CDR1 and CDR2 are SEHNR and FQNEAQ (reference sequence). The CDR3, as DNA: TGTGCCAGCAGATCCCCAGCCAGGGGTGAAAAACTGTTTTTT. Its translation is CASRSPARGEKLFF.

The table lists this clonotype with a few counts. V usage is TRBV30 and J usage is TRBJ1-5; D remains unclear. With 5 bases removed from V and 7 bases from J, the gap between germline ends came to 18 bases. Germline values: CDR1 GTSNPN, CDR2 SVGIG (reference sequence). CDR3 size: 14 residues. The CDR3 sequence: CAWGIGKSSQPQHF. CDR3 coding DNA: TGTGCCTGGGGAATTGGCAAATCCAGCCAGCCCCAGCATTTT.

This clonotype was counted ten times or more. The V call is TRBV6-1, the J call TRBJ1-1; D gene ambiguous. V was trimmed by 4 bases and J by 6 bases, leaving 12 bases between them. CDR1 and CDR2 (germline): MNHNS, SASEGT. The CDR3 sequence is 13 residues long. Written as DNA, the CDR3 is TGTGCCAGCAGTGTGAGACGAGGGTCTGAAGCTTTCTTT. Translation gives CASSVRRGSEAFF.

By share, this clonotype counts as medium-sized (0.01 to 0.1%). The chain carries TRBV7-2 and TRBJ1-5, with D hard to call. Germline loops: CDR1 SGHTA, CDR2 FQGNSA. V was pared by 1 base and J by 3 bases, with 7 bases between. This CDR3 comprises 14 residues. The CDR3 loop reads CASSLDVFNQPQHF. The CDR3 DNA reads TGTGCCAGCAGCTTAGACGTCTTCAATCAGCCCCAGCATTTT.

This clonotype is labeled medium-sized. The chain employs TRBV28 and TRBJ1-2; unclear D gene. The CDR3 spans 12 residues. Trimming stripped 8 bases from V and 6 bases from J, with 13 bases between. Germline assignment: CDR1 MDHEN and CDR2 SYDVKM. The DNA for the CDR3 is TGTGCCAGCTCAATAAACCGGGATGGCTACACCTTC. It codes for CASSINRDGYTF.

This clonotype is termed medium-sized (0.01 to 0.1%). This chain joins TRBV7-9 and TRBJ2-7; 10 bases match TRBD2. CDR1 is SEHNR and CDR2 is FQNEAQ in the germline V gene (reference sequence). V shed 2 bases, J shed 3 bases, and the junction held 4 bases outside the gene matches. The CDR3 is made up of 15 amino acids. This chain's CDR3 is CASSLPASGSYEQYF. The CDR3 region has the DNA TGTGCCAGCAGCTTACCGGCTAGCGGGAGCTACGAGCAGTACTTC. The variable domain in full, with the rest retrieved from reference TRBV7-9 and TRBJ2-7, is DTGVSQNPRHKITKRGQNVTFRCDPISEHNRLYWYRQTLGQGPEFLTYFQNEAQLEKSRLLSDRFSAERPKGSFSTLEIQRTEQGDSAMYLCASSLPASGSYEQYFGPGTRLTVT.

By sample share, this clonotype is medium-sized. CDR3 nucleotide sequence: TGTGCCAGTAGTATCCTAGCGGGAGGGGCCCCCGGGGAGCTGTTTTTT. It is translated as CASSILAGGAPGELFF. This rearrangement joins TRBV19 to TRBJ2-2, with TRBD2 identical over 12 bases. Germline V lookup: CDR1 LNHDA, CDR2 SQIVND (reference sequence). The trim removed 3 bases at V and 6 bases at J, leaving 5 bases unmatched. This CDR3 comprises 16 residues.

Only a few counts were recorded for this clonotype. V is TRBV7-9 and J is TRBJ2-7; D possibly corresponds to TRBD2 (6 bases). Germline V lookup: CDR1 SEHNR, CDR2 FQNEAQ (reference sequence). V dropped 3 bases and J dropped 4 bases, with 13 bases sitting between them. This CDR3 has 14 amino acids. Written as DNA, the CDR3 is TGTGCCAGCAGCTTTGGCGGGGTGGATTACGAGCAGTACTTC. It codes for CASSFGGVDYEQYF.

This clonotype is judged medium-sized. The chain combines TRBV6-2 or TRBV6-3 with TRBJ2-1; no firm D call. The CDR3 has 13 residues. V lost 6 bases and J lost 4, with 10 bases in between. CDR1 MNHEY and CDR2 SVGEGT come from the germline V gene. The CDR3 region is CASRGWGYNEQFF. The CDR3 coding sequence is TGTGCCAGCAGGGGGTGGGGATACAATGAGCAGTTCTTC.

On this clonotype itself: A far more abundant clone sits one base away, making this likely a read error. The V call is TRBV6-1, the J call TRBJ1-5; 8 positions match TRBD1. The V and J ends lost 9 bases and 6 bases, in that order; junction bases with no gene match: 13. There are 15 residues in the CDR3. CDR1 is MNHNS, CDR2 SASEGT, per germline. In DNA form, the CDR3 reads TGTGCCAGAACCGAGATAGACAGGGGAAGTCAGCCCCAGCATTTT. Protein: CARTEIDRGSQPQHF.

This clonotype was observed at least ten times. The chain uses TRBV7-2 and TRBJ2-5; 11 positions match TRBD2. The CDR3 totals 17 residues. V dropped 1 base and J dropped 5; count of bases not matched to a gene: 9. CDR1 is SGHTA and CDR2 is FQGNSA in the germline V gene. CDR3 in DNA: TGTGCCAGCAGCTTAGTTAGCGGGGGGGCCGTAGGGGAGACCCAGTACTTC. It is translated as CASSLVSGGAVGETQYF.

This clonotype was detected many times. The chain links TRBV5-4 to TRBJ2-5; the D call may be TRBD1 or TRBD2 (6 bases each). Germline V CDR1 and CDR2: SGHNT, YYREEE (reference sequence). The length of the CDR3 is 13 residues. Trimming took 3 bases from V and 4 from J, leaving 10 bases between them. The CDR3 reads CASSSKGGETQYF. The CDR3 DNA is TGTGCCAGCAGCTCTAAGGGGGGAGAGACCCAGTACTTC. Variable domain in full (rest from reference TRBV5-4 and TRBJ2-5): ETGVTQSPTHLIKTRGQQVTLRCSSQSGHNTVSWYQQALGQGPQFIFQYYREEENGRGNFPPRFSGLQFPNYSSELNVNALELDDSALYLCASSSKGGETQYFGPGTRLLVL.

This clonotype was seen repeatedly, ten times or more. The chain has TRBV6-5 and TRBJ2-7, with unresolved D. Trimming removed 4 bases at V and 3 bases at J, with 31 bases between. CDR1 and CDR2 (germline): MNHEY, SVGAGI. CDR3 size: 20 residues. CDR3 nucleotides: TGTGCCAGCAGTTCTCCCCGTTTTCGGTCAGGCCAGGAAAACTTCTACGAGCAGTACTTC. It specifies CASSSPRFRSGQENFYEQYF.

With regard to this clonotype: A much larger clone lies a single base off, so this may be a read error. The chain joins TRBV6-5 to TRBJ1-1; TRBD1 might be the D (5 bases). This CDR3 has 17 residues. The germline CDR1 and CDR2 sequences are MNHEY and SVGAGI. For the CDR3, the DNA is TGTGCCAGCAGTCGATATAGTTGGGGGAGGTCAAACACTGTAGCTTTCTTT. Its protein product is CASSRYSWGRSNTVAFF.

Concerning this clonotype: This may be a read error: a much more frequent sequence differs by one nucleotide. V is TRBV10-3 and J is TRBJ2-7; D possibly corresponds to TRBD1 (6 bases). V was trimmed by 6 bases and J by 2 bases, leaving 17 bases between them. CDR1 is ENHRY, CDR2 SYGVKD, per germline. The CDR3 loop spans 15 amino acids. The CDR3, as DNA: TGTGCCATCAGACAGACAGGAGGTGTCCCCTACGAGCAGTACTTC. This sequence encodes CAIRQTGGVPYEQYF.